A single sample gave rise to the 22 T cell receptor beta chains below, sequenced in a study of PD-L1 blockade in urothelial cancer. Time point defined: pretreatment peripheral blood. Assay: immunoSEQ multiplex PCR; the TCRdb copy retains only in-frame clones and omits some. The table has approximately 90,000 clones, roughly 90% seen once. The input for sequencing was PBMCs, taken around atezolizumab (anti-PD-L1) treatment. These TCRs come from a man in his 60s with urothelial cancer.

The gene calls are TRBV5-6 and TRBJ2-7; the match to TRBD2 covers 10 bases. Germline V gene sequence: CDR1 SGHDT, CDR2 YYEEEE. V shed 4 bases, J shed 2 bases, and the junction held 3 bases outside the gene matches. The CDR3 loop spans 14 amino acids. CDR3 bases: TGTGCCAGCAGCACTCTAGCGGGGGCCTACGAGCAGTACTTC. This codes for CASSTLAGAYEQYF.

This clone was seen more than once but under ten times. This chain connects TRBV29-1 to TRBJ2-3; TRBD1 matches 7 bases. J was trimmed by 2 bases and V by 6 bases; bases with no gene match: 8. CDR3 length: 14 amino acids. Germline CDR1 reads SQVTM; CDR2 reads ANQGSEA. This CDR3 reads CSVVQGSPTDTQYF. The CDR3 nucleotides are TGCAGCGTCGTACAGGGGTCCCCCACAGATACGCAGTATTTT.

CDR3: CASSPDLSSYNEQFF. The CDR3 DNA follows: TGTGCCAGCTCACCCGATCTAAGCTCCTACAATGAGCAGTTCTTC. The rearrangement uses TRBV18 and TRBJ2-1; unclear D gene. Germline CDR1 is KGHSH and CDR2 is LQKENI. The CDR3 runs 15 residues. Trimming took off 3 bases at V and 0 bases at J, with 9 bases between the two ends.

The V gene is TRBV7-9, the J gene TRBJ2-7; D is ambiguous. The V gene's germline CDR1 is SEHNR and CDR2 FQNEAQ (reference sequence). Trimming removed 1 base at V and 5 bases at J, with 6 bases between. The length of the CDR3 is 12 residues. The CDR3 coding sequence is TGTGCCAGCAGCTTAGGACTGGACGAGCAGTACTTC. Amino acid sequence: CASSLGLDEQYF.

The chain couples TRBV6-1 to TRBJ2-5; D might be TRBD1 (5 bases). This CDR3 comprises 12 residues. Germline CDR1 reads MNHNS; CDR2 reads SASEGT. V lost 6 bases, J lost 2 bases, and 7 bases lay in between. The CDR3 region has the DNA TGTGCCAGCAGGGGGCCTCAAGAGACCCAGTACTTC. This translates into CASRGPQETQYF.

The genes are TRBV30 and TRBJ1-5; possibly TRBD1 for D (6 bases). With 3 bases removed from V and 1 base from J, the gap between germline ends came to 10 bases. Germline assignment: CDR1 GTSNPN and CDR2 SVGIG (reference sequence). The CDR3 has 14 amino acids. The CDR3 DNA is TGTGCCTGGAGCGACAGGTGGAGCAATCAGCCCCAGCATTTT. Protein: CAWSDRWSNQPQHF. Drawing the rest from reference TRBV30 and TRBJ1-5, the complete variable domain is SQTIHQWPATLVQPVGSPLSLECTVEGTSNPNLYWYRQAAGRGLQLLFYSVGIGQISSEVPQNLSASRPQDRQFILSSKKLLLSDSGFYLCAWSDRWSNQPQHFGDGTRLSIL.

The V call is TRBV11-2, the J call TRBJ1-4; 7 nucleotides line up with TRBD1. Germline CDR1 reads SGHAT; CDR2 reads FQNNGV. The V gene end was trimmed by 5 bases and the J gene end by 12 bases; junction bases not matched to a gene: 6. The length of the CDR3 is 12 residues. CDR3 DNA: TGTGCCAGCAGCGTCGACAGGGATCAACTGTTTTTT. Encoded protein: CASSVDRDQLFF. Variable domain in full (rest from reference TRBV11-2 and TRBJ1-4): EAGVAQSPRYKIIEKRQSVAFWCNPISGHATLYWYQQILGQGPKLLIQFQNNGVVDDSQLPKDRFSAERLKGVDSTLKIQPAKLEDSAVYLCASSVDRDQLFFGSGTQLSVL.

The chain joins TRBV10-2 to TRBJ1-5; the D gene is possibly TRBD1 (5 bases). There are 13 residues in the CDR3. CDR1 and CDR2 (germline): WSHSY, SAAADI. V was clipped by 8 bases and J by 4 bases, with 12 bases between them. The CDR3 loop is CASGSQGNQPQHF. CDR3 nucleotides: TGCGCCAGCGGCTCTCAGGGAAATCAGCCCCAGCATTTT.

This clone was detected once. The J gene is TRBJ1-2, the V gene TRBV27; 7 bases align to TRBD1. V trimming: 5 bases; J trimming: 2 bases; junction bases outside the gene matches: 8. Germline values: CDR1 MNHEY, CDR2 SMNVEV (reference sequence). This CDR3 is 15 amino acids long. CDR3 amino acids: CASSATGTVNYGYTF. CDR3 nucleotide sequence: TGTGCCAGCAGTGCAACCGGGACAGTGAACTATGGCTACACCTTC.

This clone was picked up one time. The chain employs TRBV4-3 and TRBJ2-3; no definite D call. The CDR3 runs 14 residues. V lost 4 bases and J 1 base, leaving 9 bases between the germline ends. Germline CDR1 and CDR2: LGHNA and YSLEER. The CDR3 nucleotides read TGCGCCAGCAGCCCAGACCTCGGCACAGATACGCAGTATTTT. Protein product: CASSPDLGTDTQYF.

The chain couples TRBV29-1 to TRBJ1-2; 8 bases fit TRBD1. This CDR3 contains 13 residues. CDR1 is SQVTM and CDR2 is ANQGSEA in the germline V gene. The ends lost 6 bases at V and 4 bases at J; junction bases unmatched: 7. The CDR3 here is CSVGTGGGYGYTF. The DNA of the CDR3 is TGCAGCGTGGGAACAGGGGGTGGCTATGGCTACACCTTC.

The chain uses TRBV10-3 and TRBJ1-2, with TRBD1 matching 11 bases. The CDR3 is 15 residues long. With 3 bases clipped from V and 7 bases from J, the junction kept 7 bases outside the gene matches. In germline, CDR1 is ENHRY, CDR2 SYGVKD. As DNA, the CDR3 is TGTGCCATCAGTGAAAGAGGACAGGGGGCGAGTGGCTACACCTTC. This codes for CAISERGQGASGYTF.

The chain links TRBV10-1 to TRBJ2-3; D is ambiguous. The germline V gene encodes CDR1 WNHNN and CDR2 SYGVQD (reference sequence). This CDR3 spans 17 amino acids. With 0 bases removed from V and 2 bases from J, the gap between germline ends came to 15 bases. The CDR3 here is CASSESETSQSTDTQYF. The CDR3 nucleotides read TGCGCCAGCAGTGAGTCCGAGACAAGCCAATCCACAGATACGCAGTATTTT.

The chain couples TRBV4-1 to TRBJ1-4; 7 bases align to TRBD1. Germline V gene sequence: CDR1 MGHRA, CDR2 YSYEKL. V shed 2 bases and J 2 bases; nucleotides not matched to a gene: 8. CDR3 length equals 17 residues. The CDR3 DNA is TGCGCCAGCAGCCAAAGAGAACAGGGGAGGACTAATGAAAAACTGTTTTTT. It yields the protein CASSQREQGRTNEKLFF.

The chain uses TRBV25-1 and TRBJ1-2, with D hard to call. This CDR3 comprises 11 residues. Germline V gene data show CDR1 as MGHDK and CDR2 as SYGVNS. V shed 4 bases and J shed 5 bases, with 5 bases lying between them. The CDR3 sequence is CASSGLYGYTF. The CDR3 DNA reads TGTGCCAGCAGTGGCCTATATGGCTACACCTTC.

The chain uses TRBV29-1 and TRBJ2-2, with TRBD1 identical over 8 bases. Germline V gene data show CDR1 as SQVTM and CDR2 as ANQGSEA. The CDR3 covers 16 residues. V lost 1 base to trimming and J lost 4 bases; unmatched junction nucleotides: 8. CDR3 sequence (DNA): TGCAGCGTTGAAGTAAGGTCAGGGGGCAGCACCGGGGAGCTGTTTTTT. It is translated as CSVEVRSGGSTGELFF.

V gene TRBV28 combines with J gene TRBJ1-2; no definite D call. This CDR3 has 13 amino acids. Germline V gene data show CDR1 as MDHEN and CDR2 as SYDVKM. The V gene lost 10 bases and the J gene lost 3 bases, with 15 bases spanning the gap. The DNA for the CDR3 is TGTGCCACCTCCCCAGGCATTCACTATGGCTACACCTTC. Protein product: CATSPGIHYGYTF.

The chain couples TRBV30 to TRBJ2-7; D may be TRBD2 (5 bases). V dropped 5 bases and J dropped 1 base, with 12 bases sitting between them. Germline CDR1 is GTSNPN and CDR2 is SVGIG (reference sequence). The CDR3 is made up of 13 amino acids. The CDR3 here is CAWSGKVSYEQYF. The CDR3 nucleotides read TGTGCCTGGTCGGGGAAGGTTTCCTACGAGCAGTACTTC.

V and J are TRBV4-3 and TRBJ1-2, with unresolved D. CDR1 is LGHNA and CDR2 is YSLEER in the germline V gene. This CDR3 has 14 residues. Trimming pared 4 bases from V and 8 bases from J, leaving 17 bases between. The CDR3 sequence is CASSPHEGNGGYTF. CDR3 DNA: TGCGCCAGCAGCCCACATGAGGGAAACGGCGGCTACACCTTC.

The table lists this clone with a count of one. The chain employs TRBV7-6 and TRBJ2-2, with a tentative D call TRBD1 (5 bases). Germline-derived CDR1 and CDR2 are SGHVS and FNYEAQ. V was shortened by 1 base and J by 6 bases, with 9 bases between the two germline ends. The CDR3 runs 14 residues. The CDR3 coding sequence is TGTGCCAGCAGCTTAGAGGGGCAGGCCGGGGAGCTGTTTTTT. Its translation is CASSLEGQAGELFF.

This clone has just a few counts. The rearrangement links TRBV7-2 to TRBJ1-5; 7 positions agree with TRBD1. The J segment lost 5 bases and the V segment lost 1 base, leaving 5 bases of the junction unmatched. Germline loops: CDR1 SGHTA, CDR2 FQGNSA. The CDR3 sequence is 15 residues long. The DNA for the CDR3 is TGTGCCAGCAGCTTAGTGAAGGGGGCCTATCAGCCCCAGCATTTT. Translated, it gives CASSLVKGAYQPQHF.

A few counts support this clone. This rearrangement joins TRBV7-9 to TRBJ1-1, with 9 positions matching TRBD1. There are 14 residues in the CDR3. Germline loops: CDR1 SEHNR, CDR2 FQNEAQ (reference sequence). V was clipped by 4 bases and J by 3 bases; unmatched bases: 3. CDR3: CASSSQGADTEAFF. Here the CDR3 DNA reads TGTGCCAGCAGCTCACAGGGGGCCGACACTGAAGCTTTCTTT.